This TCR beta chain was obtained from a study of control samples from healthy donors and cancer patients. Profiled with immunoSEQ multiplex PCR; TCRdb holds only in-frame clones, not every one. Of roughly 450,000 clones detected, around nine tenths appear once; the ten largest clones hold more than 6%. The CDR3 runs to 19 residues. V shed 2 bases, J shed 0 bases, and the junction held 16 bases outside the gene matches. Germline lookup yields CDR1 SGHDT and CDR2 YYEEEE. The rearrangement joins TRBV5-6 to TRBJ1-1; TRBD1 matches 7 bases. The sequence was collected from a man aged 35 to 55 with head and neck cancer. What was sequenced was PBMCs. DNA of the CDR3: TGTGCCAGCAGCTTTACTATTCGACGGGACAGCGTCATGAACACTGAAGCTTTCTTT. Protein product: CASSFTIRRDSVMNTEAFF.